Listed below are T cell receptor beta chains from one sample, sequenced in a study of beta chain features in type 1 diabetes. Clones were sequenced by immunoSEQ multiplex PCR, and TCRdb holds only the in-frame ones, with some missing. The table lists a few hundred thousand clones, about 14% of them singletons. Material for sequencing was central memory CD4+ T cells from blood. The receptors derive from a young man in good health. Both conserved end residues are part of each CDR3.

TRBV6-6	TRBJ2-7	12	CASSVQGAGQYF
TRBV15	TRBJ2-5	14	CATSRTGDGETQYF
TRBV9	TRBJ1-1	15	CASSVGTGDGTEAFF
TRBV11-2	TRBJ2-2	19	CASSLVGGRGRIGTGELFF
TRBV19	TRBJ2-2	14	CASSPGANTGELFF
TRBV5-1	TRBJ2-3	13	CASSLGGTDTQYF
TRBV10-3	TRBJ1-5	15	CAISEAGTGNQPQHF
TRBV6-1	TRBJ1-5	14	CASSEGQSNQPQHF
TRBV25-1	TRBJ2-2	16	CASSVRGHKNTGELFF
TRBV10-3	TRBJ2-7	11	CASKNRAEQYF
TRBV6-6	TRBJ1-2	13	CASSTDSLDGYTF
TRBV5-1	TRBJ2-6	18	CASSPGGTTHSGANVLTF
TRBV9	TRBJ1-2	14	CASSVGAGKSGYTF
TRBV18	TRBJ1-1	15	CASSPRDRGITEAFF
TRBV2	TRBJ2-2	18	CASRGINSGGLAGGELFF
TRBV5-1	TRBJ1-1	13	CASSFGDATEAFF
TRBV2	TRBJ2-6	16	CASSEEGNSGANVLTF
TRBV4-3	TRBJ2-6	17	CASSQGAQRSGANVLTF
TRBV7-8	TRBJ2-3	12	CASSPMGDTQYF
TRBV5-8	TRBJ2-7	15	CASRKRTGISYEQYF
TRBV30	TRBJ2-6	14	CAWSGERGANVLTF
TRBV30	TRBJ2-5	14	CAWATSGGQETQYF
TRBV20-1	TRBJ2-1	11	CSAGTHNEQFF
TRBV7-2	TRBJ2-7	14	CASSLQGPSYEQYF
TRBV5-1	TRBJ1-1	13	CASREGLNTEAFF
TRBV7-2	TRBJ2-2	15	CASSPEGVGTGELFF
TRBV7-2	TRBJ1-2	13	CASSLDRGYGYTF
TRBV7-8	TRBJ2-1	16	CASSLKLVSPYNEQFF
TRBV10-3	TRBJ2-1	15	CAISESGSPYNEQFF
TRBV7-2	TRBJ2-3	16	CASSLALTGGADTQYF
TRBV5-1	TRBJ1-4	15	CASSPRTGGGEKLFF
TRBV6-6	TRBJ2-2	14	CASSRGAGTGELFF
TRBV11-2	TRBJ2-6	16	CASSLVGGSGANVLTF
TRBV2	TRBJ1-5	16	CASSVSGQISNQPQHF
TRBV4-3	TRBJ2-2	14	CASSQDLKGGELFF
TRBV4-1	TRBJ1-6	16	CASSQISGTENSPLHF
TRBV7-2	TRBJ2-3	16	CASSLIQGQVADTQYF
TRBV6-6	TRBJ2-7	14	CASTPQLGWDEQYF
TRBV11-2	TRBJ1-1	16	CASSFRQGVSGTEAFF
TRBV7-2	TRBJ2-3	16	CASSINSGAVADTQYF